This T cell receptor beta chain was captured in a study of cytotoxic CD8 clonotypes in ibrutinib-treated CLL. Findings and limits, study-wide: The clonality rise at ibrutinib response reflected private clonotype expansion.

Profiling relied on immunoSEQ multiplex PCR, and the TCRdb table lists in-frame clones only, not all of them. This sample yields nearly 25,000 clones, of which over 55% are seen a single time; over 35% belongs to the top ten. Germline CDR1 reads MNHEY; CDR2 reads SVGAGI. This CDR3 is built from 13 residues. Trimming removed 2 bases from V and 2 bases from J, with 4 bases in between. About this clone itself: Its matching antigen is unknown.

The material sequenced was PBMCs, taken after 12 months of ibrutinib treatment. This chain links TRBV6-5 with TRBJ1-5; D not certain. The receptor's source is a human donor with chronic lymphocytic leukemia. In DNA form, the CDR3 reads TGTGCCAGCAGTTACAGGGGCAATCAGCCCCAGCATTTT. Amino acids: CASSYRGNQPQHF.